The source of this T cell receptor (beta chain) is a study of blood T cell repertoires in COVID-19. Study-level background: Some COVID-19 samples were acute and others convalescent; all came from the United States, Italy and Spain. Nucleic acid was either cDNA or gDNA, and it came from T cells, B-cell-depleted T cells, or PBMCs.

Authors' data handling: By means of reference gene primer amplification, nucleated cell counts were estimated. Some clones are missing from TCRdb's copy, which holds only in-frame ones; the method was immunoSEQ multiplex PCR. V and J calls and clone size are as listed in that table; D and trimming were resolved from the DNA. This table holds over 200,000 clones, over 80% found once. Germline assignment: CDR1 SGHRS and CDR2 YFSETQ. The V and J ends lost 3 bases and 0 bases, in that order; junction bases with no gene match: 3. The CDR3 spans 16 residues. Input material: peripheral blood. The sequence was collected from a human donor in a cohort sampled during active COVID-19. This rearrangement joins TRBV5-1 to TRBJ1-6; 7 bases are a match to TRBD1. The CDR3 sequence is CASSSTGSSYNSPLHF. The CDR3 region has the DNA TGCGCCAGCAGCTCGACAGGGAGCTCCTATAATTCACCCCTCCACTTT.